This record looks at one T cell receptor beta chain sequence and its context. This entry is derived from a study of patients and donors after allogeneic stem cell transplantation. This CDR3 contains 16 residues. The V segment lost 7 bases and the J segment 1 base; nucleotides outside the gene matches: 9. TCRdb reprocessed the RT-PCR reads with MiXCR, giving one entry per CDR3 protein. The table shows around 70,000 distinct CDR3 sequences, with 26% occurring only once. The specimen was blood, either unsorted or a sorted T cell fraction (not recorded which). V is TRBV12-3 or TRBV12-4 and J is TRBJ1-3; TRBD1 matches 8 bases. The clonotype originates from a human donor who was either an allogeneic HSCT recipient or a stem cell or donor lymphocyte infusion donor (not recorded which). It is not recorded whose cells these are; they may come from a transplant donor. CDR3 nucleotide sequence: TGTGCCAGCAACTCGGACAGGGTTCAATCTGGAAACACCATATATTTT. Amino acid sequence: CASNSDRVQSGNTIYF.